The T cell receptor beta chain described here comes from a study of CD8+ T cells in alopecia areata. The wider study: Each day, treated patients took oral tofacitinib twice, at 5 to 10 mg per dose.

Treatment noted: oral pan-JAK inhibitor, 5-10 mg twice daily. RNA extraction was followed by reverse transcription into cDNA, which acted as the sequencing template. The table came from immunoSEQ multiplex PCR; TCRdb's copy has only in-frame clones and leaves some out. The table shows about 200,000 clones, with 64% occurring only once. Specimen: CD4+ T cells sorted from blood, collected at week 4, from a patient treated with tofacitinib. The TCR originated in a human donor with alopecia areata.

CDR3 in DNA: TGTGCCAGCAGCGCACGGGACACCTCCGAGCAGTACTTC. Protein sequence: CASSARDTSEQYF. The chain employs TRBV7-6 and TRBJ2-5; perhaps TRBD1 as D (6 bases). The J call may be incorrect, as the DNA end agrees better with TRBJ2-7. Germline CDR1 and CDR2: SGHVS and FNYEAQ. The CDR3 consists of 13 residues.